The sequence of this T cell receptor (beta chain) was determined in a study of identical twins. The CDR3 runs to 13 residues. The trim removed 1 base at V and 11 bases at J, leaving 9 bases unmatched. Germline V CDR1 and CDR2: DFQATT, SNEGSKA (reference sequence). From the 5' RACE reads, TCRdb called clonotypes with MiXCR, one entry per CDR3 protein. The table includes 1.5 million to 2 million distinct CDR3 sequences, around a third detected once. The rearrangement links TRBV20-1 to TRBJ2-5, with 8 positions matching TRBD1. The clonotype was recovered from a newborn girl in good health. Sequenced input: cord blood. Written as DNA, the CDR3 is TGCAGTGCTAGAGCCGGACAGGGAAGTGCGCAGTACTTC. Translating gives CSARAGQGSAQYF.